Detailed here is one T cell receptor beta chain. Its antigen is unidentified. The data originate from a study of graft-versus-host responses after intestinal transplantation. Study information: Uniformly, recipients were administered anti-thymocyte globulin induction with subsequent tacrolimus and steroids for approximately three years.

Assay: immunoSEQ multiplex PCR; the TCRdb copy retains only in-frame clones and omits some. Of about 99,000 clones listed, roughly 87% were seen once; the top ten hold over 0.7%. Whole-study findings and limits: GvH clone levels peaked in circulation, and this peak was associated with early post-transplant HvG declines. Allografts of one patient group, those with graft-donor T cell macrochimerism, had high graft-versus-host to host-versus-graft clonal ratios. The authors found GvH clones in recipient marrow, some appearing first in ileum or blood.

The CDR3 length is 14 residues. Germline assignment: CDR1 LNHDA and CDR2 SQIVND (reference sequence). V was trimmed by 11 bases and J by 0 bases, leaving 13 bases between them. The material sequenced was unstimulated CD4+ T cells sorted from spleen or lymph node cells, taken before intestinal transplant. The chain uses TRBV19 and TRBJ1-4; D not certain. The clonotype was recovered from a human donor who received an intestinal transplant. In DNA, the CDR3 is TGTGCCTCCCAAGTCAGGACAACTAATGAAAAACTGTTTTTT. Translated: CASQVRTTNEKLFF.